A selection of T cell receptor beta chains follows, all from one sample in a study of blood T cell repertoires in COVID-19. Generated by immunoSEQ multiplex PCR, the TCRdb table keeps only in-frame clones and is missing some. The table lists 80,000 to 100,000 clones, approximately 90% of them singletons. Specimen: peripheral blood. These TCRs come from a man in his fifties or sixties with acute or convalescent COVID-19. Each CDR3 is given with its conserved first and last residue. The D gene is left open where the match is weak. The size field is filled for only some rows; it gives once, few, many or a size class.

CDR3 protein,CDR3 DNA,clone size,D gene,V gene,J gene
CASSLDSLINQPQHF,TGTGCCAGTAGCTTAGACAGCCTTATCAATCAGCCCCAGCATTTT,once,.,TRBV19,TRBJ1-5
CSARGATEAFF,TGCAGTGCTAGGGGGGCCACTGAAGCTTTCTTT,.,.,TRBV20-1,TRBJ1-1
CASSQGQADTYGYTF,TGTGCCAGCAGCCAAGGACAGGCGGATACATATGGCTACACCTTC,.,.,TRBV3-1/TRBV3-2,TRBJ1-2
CASSSTTGTTEAFF,TGTGCCAGCAGTTCCACGACAGGCACCACTGAAGCTTTCTTT,.,.,TRBV6-2/TRBV6-3,TRBJ1-1
CASSSTGVSMNTEAFF,TGTGCCAGCAGCTCGACAGGGGTCTCCATGAACACTGAAGCTTTCTTT,.,TRBD1,TRBV7-9,TRBJ1-1
CASSKGTGGSEAFF,TGTGCCAGCAGTAAGGGGACAGGGGGATCTGAAGCTTTCTTT,.,TRBD1,TRBV6-4,TRBJ1-1
CASSIAVNTEAFF,TGTGCCAGTAGTATAGCCGTGAACACTGAAGCTTTCTTT,.,.,TRBV19,TRBJ1-1
CASSRTEGYTF,TGTGCCAGCAGTAGGACTGAAGGCTACACCTTC,.,.,TRBV6-5,TRBJ1-2
CASSHGGGGTEAFF,TGCGCCAGCAGCCACGGGGGGGGAGGCACTGAAGCTTTCTTT,.,.,TRBV4-1,TRBJ1-1
CASSESRFYGYTF,TGCGCCAGCAGTGAGTCCAGGTTTTATGGCTACACCTTC,.,.,TRBV10-1,TRBJ1-2
CASSLAQGGYGYTF,TGCGCCAGCAGCTTGGCACAGGGTGGCTATGGCTACACCTTC,.,.,TRBV5-1,TRBJ1-2
CASSEGNRNTEAFF,TGTGCCAGCAGTGAGGGCAACCGAAACACTGAAGCTTTCTTT,few,.,TRBV2,TRBJ1-1
CASSPRQFLTEAFF,TGTGCCAGCAGCCCAAGACAGTTTTTAACTGAAGCTTTCTTT,.,.,TRBV7-9,TRBJ1-1
CASSQDSTAAFSGNTIYF,TGTGCCAGCAGCCAAGATTCGACGGCGGCATTCTCTGGAAACACCATATATTTT,.,.,TRBV4-2,TRBJ1-3
CASSLIAQGLGNTIYF,TGTGCCAGCTCCCTTATAGCGCAGGGGCTCGGAAACACCATATATTTT,.,.,TRBV18,TRBJ1-3
CASSQDPGLAADTQYF,TGTGCCAGCAGCCAAGACCCGGGCCTAGCGGCAGATACGCAGTATTTT,.,TRBD2,TRBV3-1/TRBV3-2,TRBJ2-3
CASSATETPSNEQFF,TGTGCCAGCAGCGCTACGGAGACTCCATCAAATGAGCAGTTCTTC,few,.,TRBV7-9,TRBJ2-1
CASSLAGTGTHEAFF,TGTGCCAGCAGCTTGGCCGGGACAGGGACACATGAAGCTTTCTTT,.,TRBD1,TRBV5-5,TRBJ1-1
CASSVTQGARPYEQYF,TGTGCCAGTAGTGTCACACAGGGGGCGAGACCCTACGAGCAGTACTTC,.,TRBD1,TRBV19,TRBJ2-7
CASSLGDFRTF,TGTGCCAGCAGCCTAGGGGACTTTCGCACCTTT,.,.,TRBV4-2,TRBJ1-1
CASSEAPGRSGNTIYF,TGTGCCAGCAGTGAAGCGCCAGGGCGCTCTGGAAACACCATATATTTT,.,.,TRBV2,TRBJ1-3
CASSLAGTGEEKLFF,TGCGCCAGCAGCTTGGCCGGGACAGGGGAAGAAAAACTGTTTTTT,.,TRBD1,TRBV5-1,TRBJ1-4